The rows below give T cell receptor beta chains drawn from one sample of a study of T-cell memory formation after mild COVID-19. A single record per CDR3 protein comes from TCRdb applying MiXCR to the 5' RACE reads. The sample holds roughly 200,000 distinct CDR3 sequences, around 16% seen once. Sequenced input: PBMCs or a T cell subset sorted from them (not recorded which). Source of these receptors: an adult woman who had mild COVID-19 (a few samples of this study predate the infection). Cell type and time point are not known. CDR3s include the opening cysteine and the closing phenylalanine or tryptophan. The D gene is left open where the match is weak. Clone size is shown for a subset of rows, as once, few, many or a class of expanded clone.

v_call	j_call	d_call	clone_size	cdr3_aa	cdr3_nt
TRBV20-1	TRBJ2-4	TRBD1	few	CSAPGQLIAKNIQYF	TGCAGTGCACCGGGACAGCTGATAGCCAAAAACATTCAGTACTTC
TRBV19	TRBJ2-2	TRBD2	-	CASSTRTSNGELFF	TGTGCCAGTAGTACCAGGACTAGTAACGGGGAGCTGTTTTTT
TRBV5-1	TRBJ2-5	-	many	CASRFQETQYF	TGCGCCAGCAGGTTCCAAGAGACCCAGTACTTC
TRBV6-5	TRBJ1-6	-	few	CASSKQGVWYNSPLHF	TGTGCCAGCAGCAAACAGGGAGTATGGTATAATTCACCCCTCCACTTT
TRBV25-1	TRBJ2-7	TRBD2	-	CASRGLAGGPYEQYF	TGTGCCAGCAGAGGACTAGCGGGAGGGCCTTACGAGCAGTACTTC
TRBV20-1	TRBJ2-1	TRBD2	-	CSARDPTSGRGYNEQFF	TGCAGTGCTAGAGATCCCACTAGCGGGAGAGGGTACAATGAGCAGTTCTTC
TRBV6-5	TRBJ1-3	-	few	CAAGAAGNTIYF	TGTGCCGCGGGGGCTGCGGGAAACACCATATATTTT
TRBV7-9	TRBJ2-5	-	many	CASSLVRETQYF	TGTGCCAGCAGCTTAGTTCGTGAGACCCAGTACTTC
TRBV5-1	TRBJ2-1	TRBD1	few	CASSLAEVRQGGQFF	TGCGCCAGCAGCTTGGCCGAAGTAAGACAGGGTGGGCAGTTCTTC
TRBV18	TRBJ1-2	-	few	CASSTTDYRAQGYTF	TGTGCCAGCTCAACCACCGATTACAGGGCCCAGGGCTACACCTTC
TRBV7-2	TRBJ1-6	-	-	CASSLVVETPLHF	TGTGCCAGCAGCCTCGTGGTAGAGACACCCCTCCACTTT
TRBV3-1	TRBJ2-1	-	few	CASSPTQRLSYNEQFF	TGTGCCAGCAGCCCGACTCAGCGGTTATCGTACAATGAGCAGTTCTTC
TRBV7-8	TRBJ2-6	-	-	CASRSGSGANVLTF	TGTGCCAGCAGATCGGGCTCTGGGGCCAACGTCCTGACTTTC
TRBV29-1	TRBJ2-7	-	many	CSATATYEQYF	TGCAGCGCGACAGCTACCTACGAGCAGTACTTC
TRBV6-1	TRBJ1-6	-	few	CASTVDSWDSPLHF	TGTGCCAGCACGGTAGACAGTTGGGATTCACCCCTCCACTTT
TRBV20-1	TRBJ2-7	-	-	CSARDRREQYF	TGCAGTGCTAGAGATAGAAGAGAGCAGTACTTC
TRBV24-1	TRBJ2-1	TRBD2	few	CATSDSPSGRGDEQFF	TGTGCCACCAGTGATTCGCCTAGCGGGAGGGGCGATGAGCAGTTCTTC
TRBV5-1	TRBJ2-7	TRBD2	-	CASSLAGTSSDEQYF	TGCGCCAGCAGCTTGGCCGGGACTAGCAGTGACGAGCAGTACTTC
TRBV5-1	TRBJ1-3	-	many	CASSLAQGSGNTIYF	TGCGCCAGCAGCTTGGCGCAGGGGTCAGGAAACACCATATATTTT
TRBV7-3	TRBJ1-1	-	few	CASSLIPGNTEAFF	TGTGCCAGCAGCTTAATCCCAGGGAACACTGAAGCTTTCTTT
TRBV6-2/TRBV6-3	TRBJ1-2	-	few	CASRPTLSGERDGYTF	TGTGCCAGCAGACCTACCCTGTCCGGGGAACGTGATGGCTACACCTTC
TRBV7-8	TRBJ2-3	TRBD2	-	CASSPRRRGGTDTQYF	TGTGCCAGCAGCCCCCGCAGGCGCGGGGGAACAGATACGCAGTATTTT
TRBV2	TRBJ2-1	TRBD2	few	CASRGMTSGGEQFF	TGTGCCAGCAGGGGGATGACTAGCGGGGGTGAGCAGTTCTTC
TRBV9	TRBJ1-4	-	many	CASSSTPDSGEKLFF	TGTGCCAGCAGCTCCACCCCGGACAGTGGTGAAAAACTGTTTTTT
TRBV29-1	TRBJ2-1	TRBD2	-	CSVRGGRTYNEQFF	TGCAGCGTCCGCGGGGGGAGGACCTACAATGAGCAGTTCTTC
TRBV5-1	TRBJ2-6	TRBD2	-	CASSPWTSGGTLGANVLTF	TGCGCCAGCAGCCCATGGACTAGCGGGGGCACATTGGGGGCCAACGTCCTGACTTTC
TRBV9	TRBJ2-1	-	-	CASSVGGVYNEQFF	TGTGCCAGCAGCGTAGGAGGGGTATACAATGAGCAGTTCTTC
TRBV29-1	TRBJ2-2	-	-	CSVARGRNTGELFF	TGCAGCGTTGCCCGGGGTCGGAACACCGGGGAGCTGTTTTTT
TRBV29-1	TRBJ1-2	TRBD1	-	CSARTGVGYGYTF	TGCAGCGCTAGGACAGGGGTTGGGTATGGCTACACCTTC
TRBV9	TRBJ2-3	-	-	CASSVTESADTQYF	TGTGCCAGCAGCGTAACCGAATCCGCAGATACGCAGTATTTT
TRBV4-2	TRBJ1-1	TRBD1	-	CASSQVGQGENTEAFF	TGTGCCAGCAGCCAAGTGGGACAGGGGGAGAACACTGAAGCTTTCTTT
TRBV2	TRBJ2-7	-	-	CASSSDSAPSYEQYF	TGTGCCAGCAGTTCAGACAGTGCGCCCTCCTACGAGCAGTACTTC
TRBV18	TRBJ1-5	-	few	CASSPLERGGNQPQHF	TGTGCCAGCTCACCACTCGAAAGGGGGGGCAATCAGCCCCAGCATTTT
TRBV29-1	TRBJ2-7	TRBD1	-	CSVVGQAYEQYF	TGCAGCGTTGTGGGACAGGCCTACGAGCAGTACTTC
TRBV30	TRBJ2-7	-	few	CALSRGLGGYEQYF	TGTGCCCTCTCCCGGGGCCTCGGGGGATACGAGCAGTACTTC
TRBV2	TRBJ1-1	-	-	CASSEYENTEAFF	TGTGCCAGCAGTGAATATGAGAACACTGAAGCTTTCTTT
TRBV6-6	TRBJ1-1	TRBD1	medium-sized	CASSKPGQGNTEAFF	TGTGCCAGCAGTAAGCCGGGACAGGGTAACACTGAAGCTTTCTTT
TRBV6-6	TRBJ2-7	-	-	CASSYGTSGGGQYF	TGTGCCAGCAGTTACGGGACATCAGGAGGGGGGCAGTACTTC
TRBV6-1	TRBJ2-3	TRBD1	few	CASRDRVTTDTQYF	TGTGCCAGCAGGGACAGGGTAACCACAGATACGCAGTATTTT
TRBV20-1	TRBJ1-6	-	few	CSVKGRNYNSPLHF	TGCAGTGTCAAGGGACGGAACTATAATTCACCCCTCCACTTT
TRBV12-3/TRBV12-4	TRBJ2-1	-	-	CASTPTGRTYNEQFF	TGTGCCAGCACCCCGACAGGGAGGACCTACAATGAGCAGTTCTTC